One and the same sample provided the 23 T cell receptor beta chains below, sequenced in a study of OX40 agonist ivuxolimab in advanced cancers. Method: immunoSEQ multiplex PCR; TCRdb's copy keeps in-frame clones and lacks some. The sample lists about 50,000 clones; approximately 85% were seen once. The material sequenced was CD4+ or CD8+ T cells sorted from blood, taken in a trial of the OX40 agonist ivuxolimab. The receptor source for this set is an adult with an advanced solid tumor such as melanoma, head and neck, liver or kidney cancer.

This clone has only one observation. The chain recombines TRBV7-3 with TRBJ2-5, with a weak D call TRBD2 (6 bases). From germline, CDR1 is SGHTA and CDR2 FQGTGA. This CDR3 is 15 amino acids long. V gave up 6 bases and J gave up 2 bases, with 16 bases separating them. The CDR3 DNA is TGTGCCAGCAGTCCCCTCGGGGGAGAACAAGAGACCCAGTACTTC. Translating it yields CASSPLGGEQETQYF.

The chain employs TRBV19 and TRBJ1-5, with a possible D match to TRBD1 (6 bases). Germline assignment: CDR1 LNHDA and CDR2 SQIVND (reference sequence). The germline V and J ends were trimmed by 5 bases and 7 bases, with 21 bases remaining between them. CDR3 length: 16 residues. The CDR3 is CASSVGLTGMEQPQHF. DNA of the CDR3: TGTGCCAGTAGTGTTGGATTGACAGGTATGGAACAGCCCCAGCATTTT.

This clone turned up a few times. V gene TRBV23-1 combines with J gene TRBJ2-2; 7 bases fit TRBD2. TRBV23-1 is identified as an open reading frame with a role that is uncertain. CDR3 size: 15 residues. V was pared by 8 bases and J by 3 bases, with 9 bases of the junction left unmatched. The CDR3 DNA sequence: TGCGCCAGCTCTTGGGGGGGTTGCGACACCGGGGAGCTGTTTTTT. It yields the protein CASSWGGCDTGELFF.

This clone was detected a few times. The chain employs TRBV15 and TRBJ1-3; D is ambiguous. V was trimmed by 5 bases and J by 0 bases, leaving 2 bases between them. The CDR3 is made up of 12 amino acids. Germline CDR1 LNHNV, CDR2 YYDKDF (reference sequence). The CDR3 is CATSLSGNTIYF. The CDR3 DNA sequence: TGTGCCACCAGCCTCTCTGGAAACACCATATATTTT. Supplemented by reference TRBV15 and TRBJ1-3, the full variable domain reads DAMVIQNPRYQVTQFGKPVTLSCSQTLNHNVMYWYQQKSSQAPKLLFHYYDKDFNNEADTPDNFQSRRPNTSFCFLDIRSPGLGDTAMYLCATSLSGNTIYFGEGSWLTVV.

The chain recombines TRBV30 with TRBJ2-7; D is uncertain. This CDR3 spans 12 amino acids. CDR1 GTSNPN and CDR2 SVGIG come from the germline V gene (reference sequence). Trimming took off 5 bases at V and 4 bases at J, with 12 bases between the two ends. The DNA of the CDR3 is TGTGCCTGGCGCAACACCCGATACGAGCAGTACTTC. This encodes CAWRNTRYEQYF.

The chain has TRBV28 and TRBJ2-3; a weak D match, TRBD1 (6 bases). Germline lookup yields CDR1 MDHEN and CDR2 SYDVKM. The length of the CDR3 is 16 residues. Trimming removed 2 bases at V and 4 bases at J, with 16 bases between. CDR3 residues: CASSLRPLSGADTQYF. The CDR3, as DNA: TGTGCCAGCAGTTTACGACCCCTCTCAGGGGCAGATACGCAGTATTTT.

This chain joins TRBV5-8 and TRBJ1-4, with 7 bases aligning to TRBD1. V shed 0 bases and J 2 bases; nucleotides not matched to a gene: 4. CDR3 length: 16 amino acids. Germline V gene data show CDR1 as SGHTS and CDR2 as YDEGEE. This chain's CDR3 is CASSLVQGVTNEKLFF. For the CDR3, the DNA is TGTGCCAGCAGCTTGGTGCAGGGGGTTACTAATGAAAAACTGTTTTTT.

The chain is built from TRBV9 and TRBJ1-5, with D perhaps matching TRBD1 (5 bases). The V gene's germline CDR1 is SGDLS and CDR2 YYNGEE. V was cut by 4 bases and J by 5 bases, with 13 bases left in between. The CDR3 covers 14 residues. The CDR3 DNA reads TGTGCCAGCAGCCCTCGAGAGGGGTATCAGCCCCAGCATTTT. It codes for CASSPREGYQPQHF.

The chain joins TRBV10-3 to TRBJ1-1; D is unclear. V was clipped by 2 bases and J by 7 bases, with 8 bases between them. Germline CDR1 ENHRY, CDR2 SYGVKD. The CDR3 consists of 12 residues. The CDR3 loop reads CAISEQRYEAFF. The CDR3 nucleotides are TGTGCCATCAGTGAGCAGCGTTATGAAGCTTTCTTT.

The rearrangement uses TRBV27 and TRBJ2-1; D might be TRBD1 or TRBD2, each matching 6 bases. This CDR3 has 15 residues. Germline CDR1 and CDR2: MNHEY and SMNVEV (reference sequence). Trimming shortened V by 2 bases and J by 7 bases, and 15 bases separated the two germline ends. CDR3 nucleotides: TGTGCCAGCAGTTTAATTGGGGGGCGTGGAAATGAGCAGTTCTTC. Protein product: CASSLIGGRGNEQFF.

The genes are TRBV4-1 and TRBJ1-3; the D gene is possibly TRBD1 (5 bases). Germline CDR1 and CDR2: MGHRA and YSYEKL. The V gene lost 1 base and the J gene lost 0 bases, with 10 bases spanning the gap. This CDR3 has 16 amino acids. In DNA form, the CDR3 reads TGCGCCAGCAGCCAAGGCGCAGGGTACTCTGGAAACACCATATATTTT. Translating it yields CASSQGAGYSGNTIYF.

This clone was seen a handful of times. V and J are TRBV7-2 and TRBJ2-3, with TRBD2 matching over 8 bases. This CDR3 is 15 amino acids long. The ends lost 1 base at V and 6 bases at J; junction bases unmatched: 6. Germline assignment: CDR1 SGHTA and CDR2 FQGNSA. The DNA for the CDR3 is TGTGCCAGCAGCTTAGGAGGAGCGGGGGCGGATACGCAGTATTTT. This encodes CASSLGGAGADTQYF. Full variable domain (remainder filled in from reference TRBV7-2 and TRBJ2-3): GAGVSQSPSNKVTEKGKDVELRCDPISGHTALYWYRQSLGQGLEFLIYFQGNSAPDKSGLPSDRFSAERTGGSVSTLTIQRTQQEDSAVYLCASSLGGAGADTQYFGPGTRLTVL.

A single count supports this clone. The V call is TRBV5-4, the J call TRBJ1-5; D possibly corresponds to TRBD1 (5 bases). With 6 bases removed from V and 6 bases from J, the gap between germline ends came to 16 bases. The CDR3 spans 14 residues. The germline CDR1 and CDR2 sequences are SGHNT and YYREEE (reference sequence). CDR3 region: CASTILGAGQPQHF. CDR3 DNA sequence: TGTGCCAGCACCATCCTTGGGGCCGGTCAGCCCCAGCATTTT. The full variable domain, completed using reference TRBV5-4 and TRBJ1-5, is ETGVTQSPTHLIKTRGQQVTLRCSSQSGHNTVSWYQQALGQGPQFIFQYYREEENGRGNFPPRFSGLQFPNYSSELNVNALELDDSALYLCASTILGAGQPQHFGDGTRLSIL.

To note about this clone: The same CDR3 is also encoded by other DNA sequences in this sample. The V call is TRBV4-3, the J call TRBJ1-4, with D possibly matching TRBD1 (5 bases). In germline, CDR1 is LGHNA, CDR2 YSLEER. V was cut by 0 bases and J by 4 bases, with 9 bases left in between. CDR3 length: 15 amino acids. CDR3 DNA sequence: TGCGCCAGCAGCCAAGAGCGACAGCTTAATGAAAAACTGTTTTTT. It encodes CASSQERQLNEKLFF.

The genes are TRBV7-2 and TRBJ2-7, with 14 bases matching TRBD2. J was trimmed by 7 bases and V by 5 bases; bases with no gene match: 10. Germline V CDR1 and CDR2: SGHTA, FQGNSA. The CDR3 sequence is 16 residues long. The CDR3 bases are TGTGCCAGCAGCACCCGGACTAGCGGGGGGTCCGGGGAGCAGTACTTC. This sequence encodes CASSTRTSGGSGEQYF.

The J gene is TRBJ1-1, the V gene TRBV11-2; D gene uncertain. This CDR3 spans 13 amino acids. The V end was cut by 1 base, the J end by 4 bases, with 7 bases between. CDR1 SGHAT and CDR2 FQNNGV come from the germline V gene. The CDR3 sequence: CASSLGWATEAFF. Written as DNA, the CDR3 is TGTGCCAGCAGCTTAGGGTGGGCCACTGAAGCTTTCTTT. The full variable domain, completed using reference TRBV11-2 and TRBJ1-1, is EAGVAQSPRYKIIEKRQSVAFWCNPISGHATLYWYQQILGQGPKLLIQFQNNGVVDDSQLPKDRFSAERLKGVDSTLKIQPAKLEDSAVYLCASSLGWATEAFFGQGTRLTVV.

The chain has TRBV30 and TRBJ2-7, with 9 bases lining up with TRBD1. V gave up 1 base and J gave up 4 bases; unmatched junction bases: 5. This CDR3 contains 14 residues. Germline CDR1 reads GTSNPN; CDR2 reads SVGIG (reference sequence). The CDR3 sequence: CAWSGGTGKYEQYF. The CDR3 DNA sequence: TGTGCCTGGAGTGGAGGGACAGGGAAGTACGAGCAGTACTTC.

V gene TRBV6-1 combines with J gene TRBJ2-1; D not resolved. The germline CDR1 and CDR2 sequences are MNHNS and SASEGT. V was pared by 7 bases and J by 0 bases, with 13 bases between. This CDR3 is 15 amino acids long. CDR3 sequence (DNA): TGTGCCAGCACCACCCAAGCTTCCTCCTACAATGAGCAGTTCTTC. This sequence encodes CASTTQASSYNEQFF.

The chain carries TRBV7-2 and TRBJ2-1, with TRBD2 matching 10 bases. This CDR3 region has 14 residues. V gave up 7 bases and J gave up 4 bases; unmatched junction bases: 4. Germline CDR1 SGHTA, CDR2 FQGNSA. CDR3: CASTIAGGYNEQFF. CDR3 sequence (DNA): TGTGCCAGCACCATAGCGGGAGGTTACAATGAGCAGTTCTTC.

The rearrangement links TRBV6-5 to TRBJ2-5; 8 nucleotides agree with TRBD1. The junction had 7 bases not matched to a gene; V was cut back by 5 bases and J by 5 bases. Germline loops: CDR1 MNHEY, CDR2 SVGAGI. The CDR3 consists of 14 residues. CDR3 protein: CASSRRGQVETQYF. Here the CDR3 DNA reads TGTGCCAGCAGTCGACGGGGACAGGTTGAGACCCAGTACTTC.

The gene calls are TRBV30 and TRBJ2-1; 8 bases line up with TRBD1. V shed 4 bases and J 2 bases; nucleotides not matched to a gene: 4. The CDR3 extends over 14 amino acids. From germline, CDR1 is GTSNPN and CDR2 SVGIG (reference sequence). Written as DNA, the CDR3 is TGTGCCTGGACTGGACAGGGTACCTACAATGAGCAGTTCTTC. This gives the protein CAWTGQGTYNEQFF.

The chain recombines TRBV9 with TRBJ2-1; TRBD2 matches at 7 bases. CDR1 and CDR2 (germline): SGDLS, YYNGEE. Trimming removed 0 bases from V and 2 bases from J; junction bases left unmatched: 2. This CDR3 has 15 amino acids. The CDR3 region is CASSVDGRPYNEQFF. As DNA, the CDR3 is TGTGCCAGCAGCGTAGACGGGAGGCCCTACAATGAGCAGTTCTTC.

The rearrangement uses TRBV19 and TRBJ2-2, with 12 bases lining up with TRBD1. Germline assignment: CDR1 LNHDA and CDR2 SQIVND (reference sequence). Trimming took 5 bases from V and 7 from J; bases not matched to a gene: 8. This CDR3 is 16 amino acids long. Here the CDR3 DNA reads TGTGCCAGTAGTTCCTCCGGGACAGGGGGCCTCGGGGAGCTGTTTTTT. It translates to CASSSSGTGGLGELFF.